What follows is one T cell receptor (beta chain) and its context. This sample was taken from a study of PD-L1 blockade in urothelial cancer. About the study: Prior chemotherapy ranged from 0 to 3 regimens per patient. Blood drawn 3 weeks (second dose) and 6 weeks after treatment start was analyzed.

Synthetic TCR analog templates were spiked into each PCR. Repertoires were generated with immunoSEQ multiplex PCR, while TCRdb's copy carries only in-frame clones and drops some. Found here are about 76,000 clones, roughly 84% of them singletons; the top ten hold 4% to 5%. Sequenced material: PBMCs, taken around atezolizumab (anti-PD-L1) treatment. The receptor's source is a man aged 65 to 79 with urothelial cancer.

DNA for the CDR3: TGTGCCAGCAGTTTACGGGTAGCGGGAGCCAAAAACATTCAGTACTTC. This encodes CASSLRVAGAKNIQYF. This chain uses TRBV27 with TRBJ2-4; 7 positions agree with TRBD2. The length of the CDR3 is 16 residues. Trimming removed 2 bases from V and 0 bases from J; junction bases left unmatched: 4. CDR1 and CDR2 from the germline V gene are MNHEY and SMNVEV (reference sequence).